Each of the 4 T cell receptor beta chains below was sequenced from the same sample in a study of T cell changes during pregnancy in multiple sclerosis. TCRdb's copy holds only in-frame clones and misses some; the assay was immunoSEQ multiplex PCR. The data hold around 60,000 clones, with approximately 96% observed a single time. Sample: CD8+ T cells from peripheral blood mononuclear cells, taken after pregnancy. All receptors derive from a female donor with multiple sclerosis, enrolled in a pregnancy study.

The CDR3: CASSRAGIETQYF. DNA of the CDR3: TGTGCCAGCAGCCGCGCAGGAATAGAGACCCAGTACTTC. V and J are TRBV6-6 and TRBJ2-5; no firm D call. V was pared by 6 bases and J by 4 bases, with 12 bases between. This CDR3 has 13 residues. CDR1 is MNHNY and CDR2 is SVGAGI in the germline V gene (reference sequence).

The chain carries TRBV19 and TRBJ1-5; no clear D. This CDR3 region has 13 residues. V was shortened by 4 bases and J by 7 bases, with 11 bases between the two germline ends. In germline, CDR1 is LNHDA, CDR2 SQIVND (reference sequence). The CDR3 nucleotides are TGTGCCAGTAGTACGGTTTCAGGCCAGCCCCAGCATTTT. Protein: CASSTVSGQPQHF.

This chain joins TRBV5-4 and TRBJ2-1, with TRBD1 matching 7 bases. The CDR3 sequence is 14 residues long. The V gene end was trimmed by 9 bases and the J gene end by 3 bases; junction bases not matched to a gene: 9. Germline CDR1 SGHNT, CDR2 YYREEE (reference sequence). CDR3 sequence (DNA): TGTGCCACCTCACCGACAGGGAACTACAATGAGCAGTTCTTC. Translation gives CATSPTGNYNEQFF. Variable domain in full (rest from reference TRBV5-4 and TRBJ2-1): ETGVTQSPTHLIKTRGQQVTLRCSSQSGHNTVSWYQQALGQGPQFIFQYYREEENGRGNFPPRFSGLQFPNYSSELNVNALELDDSALYLCATSPTGNYNEQFFGPGTRLTVL.

The rearrangement joins TRBV2 to TRBJ2-2; D unresolved. Trimming stripped 8 bases from V and 2 bases from J, with 6 bases between. The germline V gene encodes CDR1 SNHLY and CDR2 FYNNEI. This CDR3 comprises 12 residues. The chain's CDR3 is CASDFNTGELFF. The CDR3 DNA reads as TGTGCCAGCGACTTTAACACCGGGGAGCTGTTTTTT.